Sequencing of this T cell receptor beta chain was carried out in a study of blood T cell repertoires in COVID-19. Some clones are missing from TCRdb's copy, which holds only in-frame ones; the method was immunoSEQ multiplex PCR. This sample has over 400,000 clones, with about nine tenths found just once. Adults between roughly 18 and 90 years of age took part from under 30 US areas. The junction had 6 bases not matched to a gene; V was cut back by 5 bases and J by 2 bases. The CDR3 consists of 16 residues. CDR1 is MGHRA and CDR2 is YSYEKL in the germline V gene. The specimen was PBMCs or T cells enriched from blood (not recorded which). The TCR was taken from a woman in her fifties or sixties who had recovered from COVID-19. The chain employs TRBV4-1 and TRBJ2-3; 11 bases align to TRBD2. CDR3 amino acids: CASSLRLAGNTDTQYF. The CDR3 nucleotides read TGCGCCAGCAGCTTGAGACTAGCGGGGAACACAGATACGCAGTATTTT.